The 22 T cell receptor beta chains below were found in one sample sequenced in a study of CD8+ T cells in alopecia areata. RNA extraction was followed by reverse transcription into cDNA, which acted as the sequencing template. The protocol was immunoSEQ multiplex PCR, while the TCRdb copy is restricted to in-frame clones and leaves out a portion. The sample lists approximately 99,000 clones; around 59% were seen once. The sample was CD8+ T cells sorted from blood. Receptors were obtained from a human donor in good health.

The chain couples TRBV5-6 to TRBJ2-1; D not certain. The CDR3 has 14 residues. With 0 bases removed from V and 0 bases from J, the gap between germline ends came to 4 bases. CDR1 and CDR2 from the germline V gene are SGHDT and YYEEEE. CDR3 protein: CASSLGRSYNEQFF. CDR3 nucleotide sequence: TGTGCCAGCAGCTTGGGCCGCTCCTACAATGAGCAGTTCTTC.

Only a few counts were recorded for this clone. The chain uses TRBV29-1 and TRBJ2-3; 8 bases line up with TRBD1. Germline CDR1 is SQVTM and CDR2 is ANQGSEA. V shed 6 bases, J shed 4 bases, and the junction held 6 bases outside the gene matches. The CDR3 totals 13 residues. Written as DNA, the CDR3 is TGCAGCGTCAGACAGGGGACTTCAGATACGCAGTATTTT. It specifies CSVRQGTSDTQYF.

The rearrangement joins TRBV5-4 to TRBJ1-1; D is possibly TRBD1 (6 bases). The CDR3 runs 13 residues. Germline V gene sequence: CDR1 SGHNT, CDR2 YYREEE (reference sequence). Trimming removed 7 bases from V and 4 bases from J, with 14 bases in between. The CDR3: CASEGWGATEAFF. The CDR3 DNA is TGTGCCAGCGAGGGATGGGGGGCCACTGAAGCTTTCTTT.

The rearrangement joins TRBV7-9 to TRBJ2-5; D might be TRBD1 (6 bases). The germline V and J ends were trimmed by 7 bases and 3 bases, with 24 bases remaining between them. The CDR3 is 17 residues long. CDR1 and CDR2 from the germline V gene are SEHNR and FQNEAQ (reference sequence). CDR3 loop: CASTNNPPDSWEETQYF. The CDR3 DNA is TGTGCCAGCACCAACAACCCCCCGGACAGTTGGGAAGAGACCCAGTACTTC. Using reference TRBV7-9 and TRBJ2-5 for the parts outside the CDR3, the full variable domain is DTGVSQNPRHKITKRGQNVTFRCDPISEHNRLYWYRQTLGQGPEFLTYFQNEAQLEKSRLLSDRFSAERPKGSFSTLEIQRTEQGDSAMYLCASTNNPPDSWEETQYFGPGTRLLVL.

This clone was seen a handful of times. This chain joins TRBV6-5 and TRBJ1-1; D is ambiguous. Trimming removed 8 bases at V and 0 bases at J, with 13 bases between. This CDR3 is 14 amino acids long. Per the germline V gene, CDR1 is MNHEY and CDR2 is SVGAGI. CDR3 nucleotides: TGTGCCAGCGGTTTGTCCCTACTGAACACTGAAGCTTTCTTT. Translated: CASGLSLLNTEAFF.

The chain recombines TRBV9 with TRBJ2-7; either TRBD1 or TRBD2 may fit D (5 bases each). The CDR3 extends over 13 amino acids. V dropped 5 bases and J dropped 2 bases, with 11 bases sitting between them. Germline V lookup: CDR1 SGDLS, CDR2 YYNGEE. The CDR3 loop reads CASSRDPPYEQYF. CDR3 DNA sequence: TGTGCCAGCAGTAGGGACCCCCCCTACGAGCAGTACTTC.

This clone was counted a few times. The chain has TRBV7-2 and TRBJ2-4; possible D gene TRBD2, 6 bases. CDR3 length: 15 amino acids. The germline CDR1 and CDR2 sequences are SGHTA and FQGNSA. V lost 5 bases to trimming and J lost 8 bases, with 19 bases between them. The chain's CDR3 is CASSGLGSRGDIQYF. For the CDR3, the DNA is TGTGCCAGCAGCGGTCTTGGTTCGCGGGGTGACATTCAGTACTTC. Complete variable domain (other parts from reference TRBV7-2 and TRBJ2-4): GAGVSQSPSNKVTEKGKDVELRCDPISGHTALYWYRQSLGQGLEFLIYFQGNSAPDKSGLPSDRFSAERTGGSVSTLTIQRTQQEDSAVYLCASSGLGSRGDIQYFGAGTRLSVL.

The V call is TRBV13, the J call TRBJ2-3; TRBD2 aligns across 15 bases. Germline V CDR1 and CDR2: PRHDT, FYEKMQ (reference sequence). J was trimmed by 2 bases and V by 0 bases; bases with no gene match: 9. The CDR3 totals 20 residues. CDR3 sequence: CASSLGLAGTSGGYTDTQYF. The CDR3 nucleotides are TGTGCCAGCAGCTTAGGCCTAGCCGGGACTAGCGGGGGGTACACAGATACGCAGTATTTT.

The V call is TRBV30, the J call TRBJ2-1; the D is unclear. This CDR3 contains 13 residues. Germline V gene data show CDR1 as GTSNPN and CDR2 as SVGIG (reference sequence). Trimming shortened V by 4 bases and J by 3 bases, and 10 bases separated the two germline ends. Written as DNA, the CDR3 is TGTGCCTGGAACCACTACGGCTACAATGAGCAGTTCTTC. Protein sequence: CAWNHYGYNEQFF.

This rearrangement joins TRBV4-3 to TRBJ2-5, with D possibly matching TRBD1 (6 bases). With the DNA end fitting TRBJ2-7 better, the J assignment may be wrong. This CDR3 is built from 17 residues. Germline V lookup: CDR1 LGHNA, CDR2 YSLEER. CDR3 amino acids: CASSQAASGQITYEQYF. CDR3 in DNA: TGCGCCAGCAGCCAGGCCGCCTCAGGACAGATAACCTACGAGCAGTACTTC.

This chain uses TRBV6-6 with TRBJ2-3; D gene ambiguous. The CDR3 totals 12 residues. Trimming removed 2 bases from V and 6 bases from J, with 6 bases in between. Germline V gene sequence: CDR1 MNHNY, CDR2 SVGAGI (reference sequence). CDR3 coding DNA: TGTGCCAGCAGTTACGGCGTTGATACGCAGTATTTT. This codes for CASSYGVDTQYF.

The chain is built from TRBV6-5 and TRBJ1-2; D unresolved. CDR3 length equals 15 residues. Trimming cost V 7 bases and J 4 bases, with 19 bases left between them. Germline V gives CDR1 MNHEY, CDR2 SVGAGI. The CDR3 coding sequence is TGTGCCAGCACTTTATCCTCCAGAGACCCCTATGGCTACACCTTC. Encoded protein: CASTLSSRDPYGYTF.

This clone turned up a few times. The chain links TRBV2 to TRBJ2-7; perhaps TRBD2 as D (6 bases). Trimming cost V 7 bases and J 3 bases, with 16 bases left between them. In germline, CDR1 is SNHLY, CDR2 FYNNEI. The CDR3 is 14 amino acids. DNA for the CDR3: TGTGCCAGCACAGAGAGTGGGAGGTACTACGAGCAGTACTTC. Translated, it gives CASTESGRYYEQYF.

J is TRBJ2-5 and V is TRBV29-1; TRBD2 is a possible D gene (6 bases). The V and J ends lost 1 base and 3 bases respectively, with 6 bases between them. This CDR3 is built from 12 residues. From germline, CDR1 is SQVTM and CDR2 ANQGSEA. This chain's CDR3 is CSVEGLEETQYF. CDR3 coding DNA: TGCAGCGTTGAAGGACTAGAAGAGACCCAGTACTTC.

The rearrangement joins TRBV25-1 to TRBJ2-7; tentatively, D is TRBD1 (6 bases). There are 16 residues in the CDR3. Trimming pared 8 bases from V and 9 bases from J, leaving 29 bases between. Germline V gene sequence: CDR1 MGHDK, CDR2 SYGVNS. CDR3 loop: CASFGSPDSAFVGQYF. CDR3 nucleotides: TGTGCCAGCTTCGGTAGCCCGGACAGTGCATTTGTGGGGCAGTACTTC.

This clone has just one count. CDR3 in amino acids: CASTTVPGELFF. The DNA for the CDR3 is TGTGCCAGCACCACAGTCCCCGGGGAGCTGTTTTTT. The V call is TRBV6-5, the J call TRBJ2-2; D remains unclear. The CDR3 runs to 12 residues. Germline CDR1 MNHEY, CDR2 SVGAGI. Trimming cost V 7 bases and J 6 bases, with 9 bases left between them.

J is TRBJ1-6 and V is TRBV28, with D uncertain. Germline V gives CDR1 MDHEN, CDR2 SYDVKM. The CDR3 is 13 residues long. Trimming left V 3 bases short and J 9 bases short, with 9 bases between. CDR3 residues: CASSLKASSPLHF. CDR3 bases: TGTGCCAGCAGTTTGAAGGCGTCTTCACCCCTCCACTTT.

This clone was seen just once. The chain joins TRBV29-1 to TRBJ2-3; tentative D call: TRBD2 (5 bases). This CDR3 contains 17 residues. Germline values: CDR1 SQVTM, CDR2 ANQGSEA. The germline V and J ends were trimmed by 3 bases and 0 bases, with 19 bases remaining between them. CDR3 nucleotide sequence: TGCAGCGTTGATCCGGGAACTAACATCCCTAGCACAGATACGCAGTATTTT. It codes for CSVDPGTNIPSTDTQYF.

The rearrangement joins TRBV29-1 to TRBJ2-6, with D tentatively TRBD2 (6 bases). This CDR3 contains 17 residues. The germline V gene encodes CDR1 SQVTM and CDR2 ANQGSEA. V lost 3 bases, J lost 1 base, and 16 bases lay in between. CDR3 sequence (DNA): TGCAGCGTTGATGTGGACGGGAGCGGGTCTGGGGCCAACGTCCTGACTTTC. Amino acids: CSVDVDGSGSGANVLTF.

V is TRBV13 and J is TRBJ2-5; the D gene is possibly TRBD1 (6 bases). From germline, CDR1 is PRHDT and CDR2 FYEKMQ (reference sequence). The CDR3 is made up of 13 amino acids. Trimming cost V 4 bases and J 1 base, with 7 bases left between them. CDR3 DNA: TGTGCCAGCAGCTCGGACAGCCAAGAGACCCAGTACTTC. Translated: CASSSDSQETQYF. The full variable domain, completed using reference TRBV13 and TRBJ2-5, is AAGVIQSPRHLIKEKRETATLKCYPIPRHDTVYWYQQGPGQDPQFLISFYEKMQSDKGSIPDRFSAQQFSDYHSELNMSSLELGDSALYFCASSSDSQETQYFGPGTRLLVL.

This chain uses TRBV7-2 with TRBJ2-2; 7 positions match TRBD2. This CDR3 is built from 16 residues. The germline V gene has CDR1 SGHTA and CDR2 FQGNSA. The junction had 11 bases not matched to a gene; V was cut back by 4 bases and J by 6 bases. The CDR3 DNA reads TGTGCCAGCAGCTCCCCCGGGGGGTCCCGTGCCGGGGAGCTGTTTTTT. It is translated as CASSSPGGSRAGELFF.

This rearrangement joins TRBV19 to TRBJ1-6; D is perhaps TRBD1 (5 bases). The CDR3 sequence is 15 residues long. Deletions cut 6 bases from V and 7 bases from J, with 16 bases between. Germline values: CDR1 LNHDA, CDR2 SQIVND (reference sequence). The CDR3 region is CASRKDKAVNSPLHF. The CDR3 region has the DNA TGTGCCAGTAGGAAGGACAAAGCTGTCAATTCACCCCTCCACTTT.